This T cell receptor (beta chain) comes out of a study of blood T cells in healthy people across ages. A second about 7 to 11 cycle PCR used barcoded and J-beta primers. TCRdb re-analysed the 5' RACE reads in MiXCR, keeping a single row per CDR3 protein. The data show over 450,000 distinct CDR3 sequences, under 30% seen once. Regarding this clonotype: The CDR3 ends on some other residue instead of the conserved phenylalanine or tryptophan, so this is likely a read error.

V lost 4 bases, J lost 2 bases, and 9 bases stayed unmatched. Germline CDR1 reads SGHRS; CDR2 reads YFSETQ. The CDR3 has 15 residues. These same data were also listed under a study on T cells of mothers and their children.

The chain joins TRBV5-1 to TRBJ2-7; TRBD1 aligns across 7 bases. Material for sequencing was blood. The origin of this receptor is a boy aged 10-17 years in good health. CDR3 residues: CASSQTGTEPYEQYL. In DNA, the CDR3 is TGCGCCAGCAGCCAAACCGGGACAGAGCCCTACGAGCAGTACCTC.